This T cell receptor (beta chain) emerged from a study of cytomegalovirus exposure and HLA in healthy donors. TCRdb's table, derived via immunoSEQ multiplex PCR, lists solely in-frame clones and lacks some. The profile covers 70,000 to 95,000 clones, with roughly 93% appearing a single time and about 3.6% taken by the ten largest. The germline V gene has CDR1 SQVTM and CDR2 ANQGSEA. The CDR3 has 12 amino acids. Input material: PBMCs. This TCR was sampled from a woman in her 30s in good health and CMV-seronegative. The genes are TRBV29-1 and TRBJ1-1, with D perhaps TRBD1 (5 bases). CDR3 region: CTVSRGNTEAFF. Here the CDR3 DNA reads TGCACCGTATCAAGGGGGAACACTGAAGCTTTCTTT.